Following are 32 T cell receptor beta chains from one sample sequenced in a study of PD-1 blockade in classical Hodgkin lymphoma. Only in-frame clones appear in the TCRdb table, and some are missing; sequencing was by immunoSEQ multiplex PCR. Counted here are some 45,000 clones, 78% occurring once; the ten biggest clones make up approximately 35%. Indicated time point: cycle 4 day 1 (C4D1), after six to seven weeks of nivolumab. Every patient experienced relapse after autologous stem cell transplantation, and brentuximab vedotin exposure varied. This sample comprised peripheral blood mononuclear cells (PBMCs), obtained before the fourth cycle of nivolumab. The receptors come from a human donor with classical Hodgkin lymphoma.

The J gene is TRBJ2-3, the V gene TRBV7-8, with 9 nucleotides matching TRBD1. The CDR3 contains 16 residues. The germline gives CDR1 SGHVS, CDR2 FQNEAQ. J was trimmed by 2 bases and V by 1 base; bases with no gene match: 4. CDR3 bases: TGTGCCAGCAGCTTAGACCGGGACAGGGTCACAGATACGCAGTATTTT. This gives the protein CASSLDRDRVTDTQYF. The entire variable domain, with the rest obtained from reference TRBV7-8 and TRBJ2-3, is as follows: GAGVSQSPRYKVAKRGQDVALRCDPISGHVSLFWYQQALGQGPEFLTYFQNEAQLDKSGLPSDRFFAERPEGSVSTLKIQRTQQEDSAVYLCASSLDRDRVTDTQYFGPGTRLTVL.

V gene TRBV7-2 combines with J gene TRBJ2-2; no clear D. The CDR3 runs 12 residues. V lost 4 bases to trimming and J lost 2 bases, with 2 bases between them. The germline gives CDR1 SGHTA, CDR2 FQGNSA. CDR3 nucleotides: TGTGCCAGCAGCTCTAACACCGGGGAGCTGTTTTTT. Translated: CASSSNTGELFF.

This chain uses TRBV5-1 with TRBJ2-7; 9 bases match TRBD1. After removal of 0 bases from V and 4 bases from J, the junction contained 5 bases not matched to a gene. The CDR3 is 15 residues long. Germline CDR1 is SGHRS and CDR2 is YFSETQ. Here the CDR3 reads CASSLEGTGTYEQYF. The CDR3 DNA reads TGCGCCAGCAGCTTGGAAGGGACAGGGACATACGAGCAGTACTTC.

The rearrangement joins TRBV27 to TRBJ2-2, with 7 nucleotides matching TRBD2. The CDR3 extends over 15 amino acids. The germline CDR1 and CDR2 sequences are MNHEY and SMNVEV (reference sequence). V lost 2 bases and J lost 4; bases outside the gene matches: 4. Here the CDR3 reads CASSLERGGTGELFF. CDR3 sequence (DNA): TGTGCCAGCAGTTTAGAGCGGGGCGGCACCGGGGAGCTGTTTTTT.

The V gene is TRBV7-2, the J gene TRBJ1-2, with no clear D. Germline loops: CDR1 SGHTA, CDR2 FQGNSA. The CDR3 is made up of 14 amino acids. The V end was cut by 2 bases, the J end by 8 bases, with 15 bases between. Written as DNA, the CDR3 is TGTGCCAGCAGCTTATCCTCGATTTCGGGGGGCTACACCTTC. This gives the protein CASSLSSISGGYTF.

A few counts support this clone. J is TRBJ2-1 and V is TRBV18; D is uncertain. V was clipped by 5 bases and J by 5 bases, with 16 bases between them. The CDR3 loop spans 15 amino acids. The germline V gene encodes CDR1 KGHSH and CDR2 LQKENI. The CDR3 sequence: CASSTTPPGHNEQFF. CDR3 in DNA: TGTGCCAGCTCAACGACCCCGCCAGGTCACAATGAGCAGTTCTTC.

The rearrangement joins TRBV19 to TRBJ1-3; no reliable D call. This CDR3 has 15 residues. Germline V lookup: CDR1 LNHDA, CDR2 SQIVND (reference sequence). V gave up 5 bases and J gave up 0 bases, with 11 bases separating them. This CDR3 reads CASSASESSGNTIYF. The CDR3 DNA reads TGTGCCAGTAGTGCCTCGGAGAGCTCTGGAAACACCATATATTTT. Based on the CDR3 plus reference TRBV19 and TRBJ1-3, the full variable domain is DGGITQSPKYLFRKEGQNVTLSCEQNLNHDAMYWYRQDPGQGLRLIYYSQIVNDFQKGDIAEGYSVSREKKESFPLTVTSAQKNPTAFYLCASSASESSGNTIYFGEGSWLTVV.

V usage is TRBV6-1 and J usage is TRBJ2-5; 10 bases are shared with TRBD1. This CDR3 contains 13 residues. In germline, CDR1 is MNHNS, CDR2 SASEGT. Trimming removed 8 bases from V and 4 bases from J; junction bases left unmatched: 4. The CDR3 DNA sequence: TGTGCCAGCGACAGGGGGCGGCGAGAGACCCAGTACTTC. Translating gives CASDRGRRETQYF.

Here the CDR3 reads CASSDSGQVGGYTF. DNA for the CDR3: TGTGCCAGTAGTGACTCGGGACAGGTGGGGGGCTACACCTTC. The rearrangement links TRBV19 to TRBJ1-2; TRBD1 agrees at 8 bases. Trimming took 5 bases from V and 8 from J; bases not matched to a gene: 10. The CDR3 has 14 amino acids. CDR1 is LNHDA and CDR2 is SQIVND in the germline V gene (reference sequence).

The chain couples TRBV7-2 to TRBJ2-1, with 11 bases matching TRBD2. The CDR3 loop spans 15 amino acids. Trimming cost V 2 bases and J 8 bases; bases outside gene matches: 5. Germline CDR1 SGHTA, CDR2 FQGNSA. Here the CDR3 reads CASSLPTSGVDEQFF. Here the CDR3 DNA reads TGTGCCAGCAGCTTACCGACTAGCGGGGTGGATGAGCAGTTCTTC.

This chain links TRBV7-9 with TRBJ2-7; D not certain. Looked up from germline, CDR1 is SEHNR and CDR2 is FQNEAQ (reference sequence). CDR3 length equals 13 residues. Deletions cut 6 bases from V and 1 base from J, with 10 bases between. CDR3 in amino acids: CASSQARSYEQYF. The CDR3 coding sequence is TGTGCCAGCAGTCAGGCCCGGTCCTACGAGCAGTACTTC.

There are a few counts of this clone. CDR3 bases: TGTGCCAGCAGCTACCGGACAGTAAGCTCCTACGAGCAGTACTTC. Translation: CASSYRTVSSYEQYF. The chain combines TRBV11-3 with TRBJ2-7; tentative D call: TRBD1 (6 bases). The V gene's germline CDR1 is SGHNT and CDR2 YENEEA. The CDR3 runs to 15 residues. The V end lost 4 bases, the J end lost 0 bases, and 13 bases lay between the germline ends.

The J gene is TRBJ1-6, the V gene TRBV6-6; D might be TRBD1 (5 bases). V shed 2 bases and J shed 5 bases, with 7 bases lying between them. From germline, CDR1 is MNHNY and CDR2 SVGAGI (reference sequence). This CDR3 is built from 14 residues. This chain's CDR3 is CASSYDSHNSPLHF. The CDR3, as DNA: TGTGCCAGCAGTTACGACAGCCATAATTCACCCCTCCACTTT.

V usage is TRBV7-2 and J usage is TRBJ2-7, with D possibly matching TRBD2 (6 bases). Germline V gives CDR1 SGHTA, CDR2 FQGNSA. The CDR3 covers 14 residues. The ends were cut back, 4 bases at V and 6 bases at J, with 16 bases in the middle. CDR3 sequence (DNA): TGTGCCAGCAGCTATCCAGTTTTGGGGGGCGAGCAGTACTTC. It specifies CASSYPVLGGEQYF.

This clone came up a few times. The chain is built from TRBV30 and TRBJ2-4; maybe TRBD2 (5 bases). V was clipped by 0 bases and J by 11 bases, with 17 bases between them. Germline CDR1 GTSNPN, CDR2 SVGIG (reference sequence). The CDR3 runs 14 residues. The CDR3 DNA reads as TGTGCCTGGAGTGTACTTCGAAAGTCCGGGGTTCAGTACTTC. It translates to CAWSVLRKSGVQYF.

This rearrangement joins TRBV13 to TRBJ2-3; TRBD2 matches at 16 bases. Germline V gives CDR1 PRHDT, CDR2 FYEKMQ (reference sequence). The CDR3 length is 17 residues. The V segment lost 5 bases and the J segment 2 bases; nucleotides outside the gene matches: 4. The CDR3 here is CASSMGLAGGITDTQYF. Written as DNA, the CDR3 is TGTGCCAGCAGCATGGGACTAGCGGGGGGGATCACAGATACGCAGTATTTT.

The CDR3 DNA reads TGTGCCAGCACCAGCAATCAGCCCCAGCATTTT. Its translation is CASTSNQPQHF. This chain links TRBV28 with TRBJ1-5; D remains ambiguous. Trimming took off 7 bases at V and 1 base at J, with 2 bases between the two ends. This CDR3 spans 11 amino acids. CDR1 and CDR2 from the germline V gene are MDHEN and SYDVKM.

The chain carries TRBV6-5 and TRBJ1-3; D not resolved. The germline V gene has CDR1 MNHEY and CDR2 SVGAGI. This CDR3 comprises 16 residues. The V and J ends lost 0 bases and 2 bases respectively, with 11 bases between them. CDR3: CASSYSGGFTGNTIYF. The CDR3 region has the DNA TGTGCCAGCAGTTACTCGGGAGGCTTCACTGGAAACACCATATATTTT.

The CDR3 DNA sequence: TGTGCCAGCAGTTTTATCGCGACTAATGAAAAACTGTTTTTT. It is translated as CASSFIATNEKLFF. The rearrangement links TRBV6-6 to TRBJ1-4; D not certain. Trimming took off 4 bases at V and 2 bases at J, with 8 bases between the two ends. Germline V CDR1 and CDR2: MNHNY, SVGAGI (reference sequence). The CDR3 has 14 residues.

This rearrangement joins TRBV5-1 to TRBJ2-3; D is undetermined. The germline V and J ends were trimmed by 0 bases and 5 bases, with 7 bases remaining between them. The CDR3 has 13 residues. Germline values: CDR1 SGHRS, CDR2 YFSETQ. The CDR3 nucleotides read TGCGCCAGCAGCTTGGCCAGTAGAGATACGCAGTATTTT. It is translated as CASSLASRDTQYF.

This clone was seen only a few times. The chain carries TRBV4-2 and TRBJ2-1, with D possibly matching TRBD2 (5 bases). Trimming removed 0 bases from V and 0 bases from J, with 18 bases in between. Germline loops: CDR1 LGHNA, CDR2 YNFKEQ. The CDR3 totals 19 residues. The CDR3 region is CASSQDRFEGQSSYNEQFF. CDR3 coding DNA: TGTGCCAGCAGCCAAGATAGGTTCGAGGGCCAGAGCTCCTACAATGAGCAGTTCTTC.

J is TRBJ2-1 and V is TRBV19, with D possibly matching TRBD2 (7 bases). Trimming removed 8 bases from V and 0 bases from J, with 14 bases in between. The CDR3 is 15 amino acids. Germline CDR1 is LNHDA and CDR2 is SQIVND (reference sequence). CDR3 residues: CASANGGLSYNEQFF. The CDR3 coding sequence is TGTGCCAGTGCAAACGGGGGGCTCTCCTACAATGAGCAGTTCTTC.

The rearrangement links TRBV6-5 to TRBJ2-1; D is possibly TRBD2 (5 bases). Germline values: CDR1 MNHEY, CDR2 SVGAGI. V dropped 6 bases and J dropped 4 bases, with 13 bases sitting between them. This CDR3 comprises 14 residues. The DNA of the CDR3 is TGTGCCAGCAGCACCGAGGGCGCGTACAATGAGCAGTTCTTC. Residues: CASSTEGAYNEQFF.

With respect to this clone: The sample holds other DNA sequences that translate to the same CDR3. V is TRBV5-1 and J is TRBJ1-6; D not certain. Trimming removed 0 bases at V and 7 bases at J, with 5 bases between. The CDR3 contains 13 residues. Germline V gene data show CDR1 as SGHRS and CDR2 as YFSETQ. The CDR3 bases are TGCGCCAGCAGCTTGGATCGGAATTCACCCCTCCACTTT. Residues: CASSLDRNSPLHF.

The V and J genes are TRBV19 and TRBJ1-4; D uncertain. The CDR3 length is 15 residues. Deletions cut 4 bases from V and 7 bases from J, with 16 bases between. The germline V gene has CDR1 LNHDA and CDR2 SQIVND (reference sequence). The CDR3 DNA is TGTGCCAGTAGTAACTTGGGTACGCTGGTTGAAAAACTGTTTTTT. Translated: CASSNLGTLVEKLFF.

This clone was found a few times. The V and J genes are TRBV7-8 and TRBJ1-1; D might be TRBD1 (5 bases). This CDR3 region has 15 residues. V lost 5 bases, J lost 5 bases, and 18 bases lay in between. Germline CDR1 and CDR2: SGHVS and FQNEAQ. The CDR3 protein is CASSRFEGRETEAFF. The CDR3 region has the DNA TGTGCCAGCAGCCGTTTTGAGGGGCGAGAGACTGAAGCTTTCTTT.

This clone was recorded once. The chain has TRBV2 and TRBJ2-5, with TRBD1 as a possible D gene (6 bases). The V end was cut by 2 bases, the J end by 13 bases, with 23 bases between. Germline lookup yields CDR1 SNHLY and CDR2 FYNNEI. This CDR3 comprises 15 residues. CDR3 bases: TGTGCCAGCAGTGAACCCCGGCAGGGGCGTCGCCGGCGGTACTTC. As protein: CASSEPRQGRRRRYF.

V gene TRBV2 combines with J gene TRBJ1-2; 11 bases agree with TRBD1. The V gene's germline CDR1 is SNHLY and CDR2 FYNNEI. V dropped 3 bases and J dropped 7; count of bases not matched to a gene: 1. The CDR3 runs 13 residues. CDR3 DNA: TGTGCCAGCAGTGACGGGACAGGGGGTGGCTACACCTTC. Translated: CASSDGTGGGYTF. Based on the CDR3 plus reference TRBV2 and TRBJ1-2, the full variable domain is EPEVTQTPSHQVTQMGQEVILRCVPISNHLYFYWYRQILGQKVEFLVSFYNNEISEKSEIFDDQFSVERPDGSNFTLKIRSTKLEDSAMYFCASSDGTGGGYTFGSGTRLTVV.

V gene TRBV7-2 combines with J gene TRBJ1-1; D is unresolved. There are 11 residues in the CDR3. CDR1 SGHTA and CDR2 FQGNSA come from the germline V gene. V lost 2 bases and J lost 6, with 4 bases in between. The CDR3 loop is CASSLWPEAFF. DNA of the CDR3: TGTGCCAGCAGCTTATGGCCTGAAGCTTTCTTT.

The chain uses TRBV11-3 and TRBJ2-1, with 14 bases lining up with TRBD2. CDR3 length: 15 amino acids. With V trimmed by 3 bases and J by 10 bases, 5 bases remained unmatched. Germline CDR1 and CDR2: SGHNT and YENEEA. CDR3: CASSLTSGGAGEQFF. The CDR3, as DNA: TGTGCCAGCAGCTTGACTAGCGGGGGGGCGGGCGAGCAGTTCTTC.

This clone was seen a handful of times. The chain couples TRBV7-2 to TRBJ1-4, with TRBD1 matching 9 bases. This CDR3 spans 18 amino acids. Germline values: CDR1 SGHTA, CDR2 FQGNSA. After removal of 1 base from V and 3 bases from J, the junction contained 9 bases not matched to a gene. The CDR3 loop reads CASSLVGQGNNPNEKLFF. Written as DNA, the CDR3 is TGTGCCAGCAGCTTAGTGGGACAGGGTAACAATCCTAATGAAAAACTGTTTTTT.

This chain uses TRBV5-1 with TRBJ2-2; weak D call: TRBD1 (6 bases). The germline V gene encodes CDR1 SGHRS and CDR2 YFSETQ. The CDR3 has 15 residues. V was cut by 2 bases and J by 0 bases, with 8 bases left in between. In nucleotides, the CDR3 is TGCGCCAGCAGCTTACCAGGGGCGAACACCGGGGAGCTGTTTTTT. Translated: CASSLPGANTGELFF.